This is a list of T cell receptor beta chains from one sample in a study of read filtering for tumor transcriptome and immune sequencing. One entry per CDR3 protein results from TCRdb running MiXCR on the reads. Among about 50,000 distinct CDR3 sequences listed, around 19% were seen once. Sequenced sample: a population of CD138-negative cells sorted from bone marrow. Source of these receptors: a donor aged 40 or over with multiple myeloma. The CDR3 runs from the conserved cysteine through the conserved F or W. The order of the fields is CDR3 protein, CDR3 DNA, clone size, J gene, V gene, D gene. D genes are given only for firm matches. For some rows the clone size is stated as once, few or many, or as a class when expanded; others skip it.

CDR3: CASIRDTEAFF
DNA: TGCGCCAGCATCCGGGACACTGAAGCTTTCTTT
size: NA
J: TRBJ1-1
V: TRBV4-1
D: NA

CDR3: CASSQASNGETQYF
DNA: TGCGCCAGCAGCCAGGCTAGCAATGGAGAGACCCAGTACTTC
size: many
J: TRBJ2-5
V: TRBV5-1
D: NA

CDR3: CASSLETSGRQFF
DNA: TGCGCCAGCAGCTTGGAGACTAGCGGGAGGCAGTTCTTC
size: many
J: TRBJ2-1
V: TRBV5-1
D: TRBD2

CDR3: CASYFRQGLNEQFF
DNA: TGTGCCAGCTATTTTCGGCAGGGTCTCAATGAGCAGTTCTTC
size: many
J: TRBJ2-1
V: TRBV6-1
D: NA

CDR3: CASSLGGTGGNEQFF
DNA: TGTGCCAGCAGTTTGGGTGGGACAGGGGGCAATGAGCAGTTCTTC
size: NA
J: TRBJ2-1
V: TRBV27
D: TRBD1

CDR3: CAIVQGNEKLFF
DNA: TGTGCCATCGTACAGGGTAATGAAAAACTGTTTTTT
size: many
J: TRBJ1-4
V: TRBV7-9
D: NA

CDR3: CSSPSGSSYNEQFF
DNA: TGCAGCTCCCCCAGCGGGAGCTCCTACAATGAGCAGTTCTTC
size: many
J: TRBJ2-1
V: TRBV29-1
D: TRBD2

CDR3: CASSSRGLQQETQYF
DNA: TGTGCCAGCAGCTCCAGGGGGCTCCAACAAGAGACCCAGTACTTC
size: many
J: TRBJ2-5
V: TRBV11-2
D: TRBD1

CDR3: CASSGDFQETQYF
DNA: TGTGCCAGCAGCGGGGACTTCCAAGAGACCCAGTACTTC
size: NA
J: TRBJ2-5
V: TRBV5-4
D: NA

CDR3: CASSFGSGNTIYF
DNA: TGTGCCAGCAGTTTCGGCTCTGGAAACACCATATATTTT
size: many
J: TRBJ1-3
V: TRBV28
D: NA

CDR3: CASSFGTGRGLNTEAFF
DNA: TGTGCCAGCAGTTTCGGGACAGGGAGGGGGCTGAACACTGAAGCTTTCTTT
size: NA
J: TRBJ1-1
V: TRBV28
D: TRBD1

CDR3: CSARGEDIGQETQYF
DNA: TGCAGTGCTAGAGGGGAGGACATAGGACAAGAGACCCAGTACTTC
size: many
J: TRBJ2-5
V: TRBV20-1
D: NA

CDR3: CASSFPGTGKDTDTQYF
DNA: TGTGCCAGCAGTTTCCCCGGAACGGGAAAGGACACAGATACGCAGTATTTT
size: NA
J: TRBJ2-3
V: TRBV28
D: NA

CDR3: CAGSLSGESNILTF
DNA: TGTGCCGGCAGTTTGTCGGGGGAATCCAACATCCTGACTTTC
size: few
J: TRBJ2-6
V: TRBV28
D: NA

CDR3: CASRESDGNYNEQFF
DNA: TGCGCCAGCAGAGAGTCGGACGGTAATTACAATGAGCAGTTCTTC
size: NA
J: TRBJ2-1
V: TRBV10-1
D: NA

CDR3: CASSSGLYEQYF
DNA: TGTGCCAGCAGTTCCGGTCTCTACGAGCAGTACTTC
size: NA
J: TRBJ2-7
V: TRBV12-3/TRBV12-4
D: NA

CDR3: CASSLVAGANTGELFF
DNA: TGTGCCAGCAGCCTCGTCGCAGGGGCAAACACCGGGGAGCTGTTTTTT
size: many
J: TRBJ2-2
V: TRBV7-9
D: NA

CDR3: CASSQRRDRLGTQYF
DNA: TGCGCCAGCAGCCAACGCCGGGACCGGCTCGGGACCCAGTACTTC
size: many
J: TRBJ2-5
V: TRBV4-1
D: NA

CDR3: CASSVESRGDYNEQFF
DNA: TGTGCCAGCAGCGTAGAAAGCAGGGGCGATTACAATGAGCAGTTCTTC
size: many
J: TRBJ2-1
V: TRBV9
D: NA

CDR3: CASSLGDQPQHF
DNA: TGTGCCAGCAGCTTGGGGGATCAGCCCCAGCATTTT
size: NA
J: TRBJ1-5
V: TRBV5-6
D: NA

CDR3: CASLGWTQYF
DNA: TGTGCCAGCCTTGGGTGGACCCAGTACTTC
size: NA
J: TRBJ2-5
V: TRBV12-3/TRBV12-4
D: NA

CDR3: CASRNSGSGYEQNF
DNA: TGTGCCAGCAGGAATAGCGGGAGTGGCTACGAGCAGAACTTC
size: NA
J: TRBJ2-7
V: TRBV12-3/TRBV12-4
D: TRBD2

CDR3: CATRPGTGNYGYTF
DNA: TGCGCCACCCGACCCGGGACGGGCAACTATGGCTACACCTTC
size: many
J: TRBJ1-2
V: TRBV5-1
D: NA

CDR3: CSVEGTSTDTQYF
DNA: TGCAGCGTTGAAGGCACCTCCACAGATACGCAGTATTTT
size: many
J: TRBJ2-3
V: TRBV29-1
D: NA

CDR3: CASSFGSTSGRGNEQFF
DNA: TGCGCCAGCAGCTTCGGCTCGACTAGCGGGAGGGGCAATGAGCAGTTCTTC
size: many
J: TRBJ2-1
V: TRBV5-1
D: TRBD2